The next 32 T cell receptor beta chains were all read from a single sample in a study of molecular identifiers for immune sequencing clone quantification (dated by TCRdb to 2017 to 2018). Preparation of the library involved PCR. Sequencer: Illumina HiSeq 4000. The raw public data were reprocessed by TCRdb itself: fastp quality trimming at Q25, MiXCR clonotype calling, in-frame beta chains only. When rows share a CDR3 protein, they turn into one entry using the most common DNA and genes. The sample table contains some 320,000 distinct CDR3 sequences; only one count was recorded for roughly 23% of them. The ten biggest clones cover about 0.79% of the sample. The sequencing sample was made of naive CD8+ T cells from blood, with Jurkat cell RNA spiked in. Taken with the paper, the label for cell subset or site translates to: FACS-sorted CD8+CD4-CCR7+CD45RA+ naive T cells. The receptors were sampled from a human donor in good health. Some libraries in this study had Jurkat cell RNA spiked in.

For this clonotype: With a much larger clone just one base away, this may be a read error. The J gene is TRBJ2-7, the V gene TRBV20-1; 9 nucleotides align to TRBD2. CDR1 is DFQATT and CDR2 is SNEGSKA in the germline V gene (reference sequence). The CDR3 contains 14 residues. Trimming removed 5 bases from V and 2 bases from J; junction bases left unmatched: 7. CDR3 sequence (DNA): TGCAGTGCTGACGAGCGGGGGGCGCCCTACGAGCAGTACTTC. It specifies CSADERGAPYEQYF.

The chain carries TRBV4-3 and TRBJ2-7; D is perhaps TRBD2 (5 bases). V gave up 1 base and J gave up 1 base, with 14 bases separating them. Per germline, CDR1 LGHNA and CDR2 YSLEER. The CDR3 length is 16 residues. The CDR3 DNA reads TGCGCCAGCAGCCAAGGATCTGCGGGTGGGTCCTACGAGCAGTACTTC. Translated, it gives CASSQGSAGGSYEQYF.

With respect to this clonotype: A much larger clone sits a single nucleotide away, making a read error possible. The J gene is TRBJ1-1, the V gene TRBV20-1; 9 positions match TRBD1. The CDR3 is made up of 16 amino acids. Per the germline V gene, CDR1 is DFQATT and CDR2 is SNEGSKA (reference sequence). J lost 4 bases, V lost 0 bases, and 9 bases had no gene match. For the CDR3, the DNA is TGCAGTGCTAGAGATTCGCGACAGGGGGAAAGCACTGAAGCTTTCTTT. Translated: CSARDSRQGESTEAFF.

The V and J genes are TRBV4-3 and TRBJ2-2; no reliable D call. With 0 bases removed from V and 6 bases from J, the gap between germline ends came to 14 bases. The CDR3 consists of 16 residues. CDR1 and CDR2 (germline): LGHNA, YSLEER. CDR3 bases: TGCGCCAGCAGCCAAGATCGTCTACCGATACCCGGGGAGCTGTTTTTT. Its protein product is CASSQDRLPIPGELFF.

The chain recombines TRBV6-6 with TRBJ2-3, with a weak D call TRBD1 (5 bases). Germline values: CDR1 MNHNY, CDR2 SVGAGI (reference sequence). V gave up 4 bases and J gave up 4 bases, with 9 bases separating them. This CDR3 region has 13 residues. CDR3 in amino acids: CASSFLGADTQYF. CDR3 DNA sequence: TGTGCCAGCAGTTTCCTAGGGGCAGATACGCAGTATTTT.

The V and J genes are TRBV30 and TRBJ2-7; tentatively, D is TRBD2 (7 bases). The CDR3 covers 11 residues. V was cut by 5 bases and J by 4 bases, with 9 bases left in between. Germline CDR1 GTSNPN, CDR2 SVGIG (reference sequence). The CDR3 region is CAWAGAYEQYF. The DNA for the CDR3 is TGTGCCTGGGCGGGGGCATACGAGCAGTACTTC.

This clonotype was observed many times. V gene TRBV28 combines with J gene TRBJ2-3; perhaps TRBD2 as D (5 bases). Germline loops: CDR1 MDHEN, CDR2 SYDVKM. With 4 bases removed from V and 2 bases from J, the gap between germline ends came to 13 bases. The CDR3 runs to 15 residues. CDR3 coding DNA: TGTGCCAGCAGTTCCCGTCAAGCGGACACAGATACGCAGTATTTT. It is translated as CASSSRQADTDTQYF.

This clonotype was picked up many times. This chain uses TRBV29-1 with TRBJ2-7; 7 bases match TRBD2. Germline V gene sequence: CDR1 SQVTM, CDR2 ANQGSEA. This CDR3 contains 15 residues. The V and J ends lost 7 bases and 1 base, in that order; junction bases with no gene match: 13. CDR3 loop: CSARSSGTGSYEQYF. The CDR3 DNA sequence: TGCAGCGCCCGGAGCAGCGGGACTGGATCCTACGAGCAGTACTTC.

Details on this clonotype: This may arise from a read error, as a much more abundant clone is one base away. CDR3 in amino acids: CASSLSGARTNTEAFF. The CDR3 DNA follows: TGTGCCAGCAGCTTAAGTGGGGCAAGAACCAACACTGAAGCTTTCTTT. The chain uses TRBV7-3 and TRBJ1-1; possibly TRBD1 for D (5 bases). The CDR3 has 16 residues. Trimming pared 1 base from V and 2 bases from J, leaving 14 bases between. Germline V gives CDR1 SGHTA, CDR2 FQGTGA.

This clonotype occurred a few times. The V and J genes are TRBV12-5 and TRBJ1-2, with 10 bases matching TRBD1. CDR3 length equals 15 residues. J gave up 7 bases and V 6 bases, and 11 bases lay outside the gene matches. From germline, CDR1 is LGHNT and CDR2 FRNRAP. CDR3: CASGAPGQGRRGYTF. The CDR3 bases are TGTGCTAGTGGAGCCCCGGGACAGGGGCGCCGTGGCTACACCTTC.

This clonotype appeared a few times. A read error may produce the germline difference seen at one junction end. The rearrangement links TRBV12-3 or TRBV12-4 to TRBJ2-3; D perhaps matches TRBD2 (5 bases). This CDR3 has 12 amino acids. As DNA, the CDR3 is TGTGCCGGCAGTTTAGCGCTAGATACGCAGTATTTT. The encoded protein is CAGSLALDTQYF.

The chain has TRBV27 and TRBJ1-5, with D hard to call. Between the trimmed V and J ends, which lost 4 bases and 0 bases, there was a span of 10 bases. This CDR3 has 15 residues. The V gene's germline CDR1 is MNHEY and CDR2 SMNVEV (reference sequence). The CDR3 DNA is TGTGCCAGCAGTTCGACATGGTTTAGCAATCAGCCCCAGCATTTT. As protein: CASSSTWFSNQPQHF.

This clonotype was seen a handful of times. This chain connects TRBV7-2 to TRBJ2-5, with 8 nucleotides matching TRBD2. Trimming at V came to 8 bases and at J to 1 base, leaving 12 bases not matched to a gene. The germline CDR1 and CDR2 sequences are SGHTA and FQGNSA. The CDR3 runs 16 residues. In DNA form, the CDR3 reads TGTGCCAGCTCCCCCGGGACTAGTTTGAGCCAAGAGACCCAGTACTTC. Translated, it gives CASSPGTSLSQETQYF. The full variable domain, in which reference TRBV7-2 and TRBJ2-5 provide the parts outside the CDR3, is GAGVSQSPSNKVTEKGKDVELRCDPISGHTALYWYRQSLGQGLEFLIYFQGNSAPDKSGLPSDRFSAERTGGSVSTLTIQRTQQEDSAVYLCASSPGTSLSQETQYFGPGTRLLVL.

Concerning this clonotype: One base away lies a much larger clone, so this may be a sequencing read error. The CDR3 end shows no conserved phenylalanine or tryptophan, and so a read error is likely. The V and J genes are TRBV29-1 and TRBJ2-2; D is uncertain. Trimming stripped 7 bases from V and 5 bases from J, with 5 bases between. This CDR3 is 10 amino acids long. Germline V gene data show CDR1 as SQVTM and CDR2 as ANQGSEA. The CDR3 bases are TGCAGCGCGTGGACCGGGGAGCTGTTTCTT. The encoded protein is CSAWTGELFL.

This clonotype was seen repeatedly, ten times or more. The chain links TRBV28 to TRBJ1-4, with 8 bases that match TRBD1. Germline CDR1 and CDR2: MDHEN and SYDVKM. The J segment lost 8 bases and the V segment lost 5 bases, leaving 10 bases of the junction unmatched. The CDR3 has 15 amino acids. CDR3 DNA: TGTGCCAGCAGTCCAGGACAGGGAAGCCTCGAAAAACTGTTTTTT. Protein product: CASSPGQGSLEKLFF.

This clonotype was observed a single time. Germline and junction disagree at one end, which may indicate a read error. V is TRBV27 and J is TRBJ2-6, with D possibly being TRBD1 (6 bases). The CDR3 extends over 17 amino acids. CDR1 and CDR2 from the germline V gene are MNHEY and SMNVEV (reference sequence). CDR3 loop: CASSWTATTSGTNVLTF. The CDR3 nucleotides are TGTGCCAGCAGTTGGACAGCCACCACCTCTGGGACCAACGTCCTGACTTTC.

This clonotype was picked up many times. The chain uses TRBV7-9 and TRBJ2-4, with D maybe TRBD2 (5 bases). Trimming shortened V by 5 bases and J by 2 bases, and 16 bases separated the two germline ends. Germline V gene data show CDR1 as SEHNR and CDR2 as FQNEAQ (reference sequence). The CDR3 loop spans 16 amino acids. CDR3 coding DNA: TGTGCCAGCAGCCCGGGCCCGGAGGTCACCAAAAACATTCAGTACTTC. Translating gives CASSPGPEVTKNIQYF.

V gene TRBV6-2 or TRBV6-3 combines with J gene TRBJ1-5; possibly TRBD1 for D (5 bases). Trimming shortened V by 2 bases and J by 3 bases, and 14 bases separated the two germline ends. CDR3 length equals 16 residues. Germline-derived CDR1 and CDR2 are MNHEY and SVGEGT. The CDR3 here is CASSYRPQGSNQPQHF. The CDR3, as DNA: TGTGCCAGCAGTTACAGACCGCAGGGATCCAATCAGCCCCAGCATTTT.

This clonotype was found many times. The J gene is TRBJ2-7, the V gene TRBV5-5; the D is unclear. The CDR3 loop spans 16 amino acids. The V and J ends lost 2 bases and 2 bases respectively, with 17 bases between them. Per the germline V gene, CDR1 is SGHKS and CDR2 is YYEKEE (reference sequence). The CDR3, as DNA: TGTGCCAGCAGCTTACGGCCGCAGAAGGGAACCTACGAGCAGTACTTC. Its translation is CASSLRPQKGTYEQYF.

Concerning this clonotype itself: This may stem from a read error, because a much larger clone lies one nucleotide away. The rearrangement links TRBV6-6 to TRBJ2-3, with 8 positions matching TRBD2. This CDR3 is built from 17 residues. Germline values: CDR1 MNHNY, CDR2 SVGAGI (reference sequence). Trimming took 5 bases from V and 1 from J; bases not matched to a gene: 11. In DNA form, the CDR3 reads TGTGCCAGCAGTGGACCGTCCGGGCGGGAGGGCACAGATACGCAGTATTTT. Amino acids: CASSGPSGREGTDTQYF.

The chain links TRBV7-6 to TRBJ1-1; 8 bases align to TRBD1. The J segment lost 4 bases and the V segment lost 4 bases, leaving 5 bases of the junction unmatched. The germline CDR1 and CDR2 sequences are SGHVS and FNYEAQ. The CDR3 contains 14 residues. CDR3 DNA: TGTGCCAGCAGCTCGACAGGGGCAAGCACTGAAGCTTTCTTT. This gives the protein CASSSTGASTEAFF.

Notes on this clonotype: Being one base from a much bigger clone, this may be a read error. The CDR3 end shows no conserved phenylalanine or tryptophan, and so a read error is likely. The chain carries TRBV12-3 or TRBV12-4 and TRBJ1-5; D gene ambiguous. This CDR3 is built from 13 residues. V was cut by 2 bases and J by 3 bases, with 5 bases left in between. CDR3 residues: CASSLILNQPQHL. The CDR3 DNA reads TGTGCCAGCAGTTTAATCCTCAATCAGCCCCAGCATTTA.

This clonotype came up many times. This chain connects TRBV19 to TRBJ1-5, with D possibly TRBD1 on 5 matching bases. Germline V CDR1 and CDR2: LNHDA, SQIVND (reference sequence). The CDR3 extends over 14 amino acids. V dropped 6 bases and J dropped 8 bases, with 17 bases sitting between them. The CDR3 DNA is TGTGCCAGTAGCCGGGGGTCTATGAGCGAGCCCCAGCATTTT. It yields the protein CASSRGSMSEPQHF.

This clonotype has ten or more counts. The gene calls are TRBV7-6 and TRBJ2-5, with 10 bases fitting TRBD2. V lost 7 bases, J lost 6 bases, and 17 bases stayed unmatched. The CDR3 is made up of 17 amino acids. Germline-derived CDR1 and CDR2 are SGHVS and FNYEAQ. CDR3 in DNA: TGTGCCAGCACCCCCCCCTCGGCTAGCGGGGGACAGAAGACCCAGTACTTC. It translates to CASTPPSASGGQKTQYF. Supplemented by reference TRBV7-6 and TRBJ2-5, the full variable domain reads GAGVSQSPRYKVTKRGQDVALRCDPISGHVSLYWYRQALGQGPEFLTYFNYEAQQDKSGLPNDRFSAERPEGSISTLTIQRTEQRDSAMYRCASTPPSASGGQKTQYFGPGTRLLVL.

This clonotype has just a few counts. This sequence joins TRBV20-1 and TRBJ2-3; no definite D call. This CDR3 spans 15 amino acids. V was shortened by 2 bases and J by 2 bases, with 14 bases between the two germline ends. Germline V gene sequence: CDR1 DFQATT, CDR2 SNEGSKA (reference sequence). The CDR3 region is CSARQAKDHTDTQYF. The CDR3 bases are TGCAGTGCTAGACAGGCGAAAGACCACACAGATACGCAGTATTTT.

This clonotype was recorded many times. This chain uses TRBV7-2 with TRBJ2-7, with TRBD1 matching 8 bases. Germline V gene data show CDR1 as SGHTA and CDR2 as FQGNSA. The ends lost 5 bases at V and 1 base at J; junction bases unmatched: 13. This CDR3 has 17 amino acids. The CDR3 DNA sequence: TGTGCCAGCAGCCAAGGGTCCTGGACAGGGAGTTCCTACGAGCAGTACTTC. Its protein is CASSQGSWTGSSYEQYF. Complete variable domain (other parts from reference TRBV7-2 and TRBJ2-7): GAGVSQSPSNKVTEKGKDVELRCDPISGHTALYWYRQSLGQGLEFLIYFQGNSAPDKSGLPSDRFSAERTGGSVSTLTIQRTQQEDSAVYLCASSQGSWTGSSYEQYFGPGTRLTVT.

This clonotype has at least ten counts. This chain connects TRBV4-3 to TRBJ2-7, with D possibly being TRBD1 (5 bases). The V gene's germline CDR1 is LGHNA and CDR2 YSLEER. The germline V and J ends were trimmed by 0 bases and 0 bases, with 12 bases remaining between them. The CDR3 has 16 amino acids. The CDR3 DNA follows: TGCGCCAGCAGCCAAGATTTGGGCAGGGTCTCCTACGAGCAGTACTTC. This gives the protein CASSQDLGRVSYEQYF.

This clonotype came up a few times. The chain recombines TRBV5-4 with TRBJ2-7; maybe TRBD1 (6 bases). The length of the CDR3 is 15 residues. Trimming stripped 0 bases from V and 0 bases from J, with 10 bases between. Germline CDR1 SGHNT, CDR2 YYREEE (reference sequence). The CDR3 here is CASSLGRGGSYEQYF. CDR3 DNA: TGTGCCAGCAGCTTGGGCAGAGGGGGCTCCTACGAGCAGTACTTC.

This clonotype was detected many times. The chain recombines TRBV6-5 with TRBJ2-7; no definite D call. Trimming took off 2 bases at V and 6 bases at J, with 11 bases between the two ends. This CDR3 is built from 13 residues. Per the germline V gene, CDR1 is MNHEY and CDR2 is SVGAGI. DNA for the CDR3: TGTGCCAGCAGTTACGGTTCGGGCCTCGAGCAGTACTTC. This sequence encodes CASSYGSGLEQYF.

The rearrangement uses TRBV11-3 and TRBJ2-2; 9 bases line up with TRBD1. V shed 4 bases and J 6 bases; nucleotides not matched to a gene: 9. Germline-derived CDR1 and CDR2 are SGHNT and YENEEA. The CDR3 length is 16 residues. Here the CDR3 DNA reads TGTGCCAGCAGCTCCCAAGGGACAGGGAAGGCCGGGGAGCTGTTTTTT. This sequence encodes CASSSQGTGKAGELFF.

With respect to this clonotype: This may be a read error, as it is one base from a much larger clone. The rearrangement links TRBV12-3 or TRBV12-4 to TRBJ2-2; 9 positions agree with TRBD2. The ends lost 7 bases at V and 6 bases at J; junction bases unmatched: 9. This CDR3 has 15 amino acids. CDR3 loop: CASTPSGTNAGELFF. The CDR3 bases are TGTGCCAGCACCCCTAGCGGGACCAACGCCGGGGAGCTGTTTTTT.

On this clonotype: A read error may be the cause here, since a much bigger clone is one base away. The V and J genes are TRBV12-3 or TRBV12-4 and TRBJ2-7; D is possibly TRBD1 (6 bases). The CDR3 totals 15 residues. Deletions cut 6 bases from V and 2 bases from J, with 17 bases between. DNA of the CDR3: TGTGCCAGCAGCGATGAACAGGGTTCGGCCTACGAGCAGTACTTC. Translating gives CASSDEQGSAYEQYF.